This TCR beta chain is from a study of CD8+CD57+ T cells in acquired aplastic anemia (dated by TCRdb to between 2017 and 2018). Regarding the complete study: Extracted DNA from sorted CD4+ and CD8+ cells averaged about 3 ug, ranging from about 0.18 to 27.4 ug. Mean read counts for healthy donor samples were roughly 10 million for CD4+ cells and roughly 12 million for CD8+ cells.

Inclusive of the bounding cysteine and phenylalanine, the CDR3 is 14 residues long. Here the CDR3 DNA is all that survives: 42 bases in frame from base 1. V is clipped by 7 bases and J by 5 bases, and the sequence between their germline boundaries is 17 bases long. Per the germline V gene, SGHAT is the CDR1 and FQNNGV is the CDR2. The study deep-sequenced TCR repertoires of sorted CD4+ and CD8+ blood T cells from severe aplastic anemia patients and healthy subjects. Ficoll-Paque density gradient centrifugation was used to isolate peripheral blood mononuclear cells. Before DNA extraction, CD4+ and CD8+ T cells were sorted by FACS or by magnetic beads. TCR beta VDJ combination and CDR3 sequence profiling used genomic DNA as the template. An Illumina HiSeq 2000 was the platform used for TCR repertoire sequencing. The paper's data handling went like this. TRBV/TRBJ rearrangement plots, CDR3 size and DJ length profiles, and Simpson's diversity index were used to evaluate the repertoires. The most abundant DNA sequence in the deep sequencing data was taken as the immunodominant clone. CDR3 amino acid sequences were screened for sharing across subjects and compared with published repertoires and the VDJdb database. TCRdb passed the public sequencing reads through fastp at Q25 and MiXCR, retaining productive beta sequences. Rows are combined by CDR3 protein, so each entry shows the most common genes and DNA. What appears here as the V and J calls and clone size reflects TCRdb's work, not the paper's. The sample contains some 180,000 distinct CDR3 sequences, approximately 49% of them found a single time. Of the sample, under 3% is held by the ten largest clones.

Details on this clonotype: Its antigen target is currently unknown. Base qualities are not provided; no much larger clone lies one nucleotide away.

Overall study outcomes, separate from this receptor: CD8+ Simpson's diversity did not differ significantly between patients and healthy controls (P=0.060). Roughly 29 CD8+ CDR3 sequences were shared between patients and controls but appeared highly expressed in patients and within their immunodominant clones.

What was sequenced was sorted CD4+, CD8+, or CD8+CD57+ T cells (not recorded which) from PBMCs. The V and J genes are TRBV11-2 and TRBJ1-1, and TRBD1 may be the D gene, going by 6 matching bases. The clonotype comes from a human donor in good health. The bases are TGTGCCAGCAACTCGGACCCAAGGGGGACTGAAGCTTTCTTT. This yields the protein CASNSDPRGTEAFF.